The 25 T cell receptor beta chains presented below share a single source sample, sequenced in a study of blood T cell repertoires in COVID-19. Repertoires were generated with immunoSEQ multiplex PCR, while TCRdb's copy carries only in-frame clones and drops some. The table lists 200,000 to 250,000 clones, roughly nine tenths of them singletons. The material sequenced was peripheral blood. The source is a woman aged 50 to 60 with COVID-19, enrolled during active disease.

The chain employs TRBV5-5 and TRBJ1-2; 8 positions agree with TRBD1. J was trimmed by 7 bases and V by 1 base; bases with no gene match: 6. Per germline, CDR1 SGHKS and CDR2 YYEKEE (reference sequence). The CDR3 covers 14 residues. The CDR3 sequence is CASSLPGQGGGYTF. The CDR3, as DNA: TGTGCCAGCAGCTTGCCCGGACAGGGAGGTGGCTACACCTTC.

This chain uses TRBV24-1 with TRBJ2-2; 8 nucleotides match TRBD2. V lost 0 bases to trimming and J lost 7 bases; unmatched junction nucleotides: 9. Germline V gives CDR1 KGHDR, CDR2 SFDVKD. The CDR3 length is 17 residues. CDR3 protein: CATSDLPFGSGGGELFF. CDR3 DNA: TGTGCCACCAGTGATTTGCCGTTTGGGAGCGGGGGCGGGGAGCTGTTTTTT.

CDR3 DNA: TGTGCCAGCAGAGGACAGGGGAATAATTCACCCCTCCACTTT. It specifies CASRGQGNNSPLHF. The chain carries TRBV2 and TRBJ1-6; 9 bases line up with TRBD1. Germline V gives CDR1 SNHLY, CDR2 FYNNEI. The V and J ends lost 6 bases and 5 bases, in that order; junction bases with no gene match: 2. This CDR3 spans 14 amino acids.

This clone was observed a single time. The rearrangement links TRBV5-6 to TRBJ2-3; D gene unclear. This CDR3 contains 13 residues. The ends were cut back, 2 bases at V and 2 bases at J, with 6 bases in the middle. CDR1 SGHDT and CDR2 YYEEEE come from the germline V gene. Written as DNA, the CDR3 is TGTGCCAGCAGCTTCTCGTCCACAGATACGCAGTATTTT. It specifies CASSFSSTDTQYF. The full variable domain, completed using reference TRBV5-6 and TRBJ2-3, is DAGVTQSPTHLIKTRGQQVTLRCSPKSGHDTVSWYQQALGQGPQFIFQYYEEEERQRGNFPDRFSGHQFPNYSSELNVNALLLGDSALYLCASSFSSTDTQYFGPGTRLTVL.

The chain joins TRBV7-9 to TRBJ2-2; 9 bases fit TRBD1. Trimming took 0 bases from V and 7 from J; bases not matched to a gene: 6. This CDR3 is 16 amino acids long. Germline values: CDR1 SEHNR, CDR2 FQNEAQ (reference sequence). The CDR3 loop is CASSLALGQGVGELFF. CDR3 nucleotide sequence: TGTGCCAGCAGCTTAGCGCTGGGACAGGGTGTCGGGGAGCTGTTTTTT.

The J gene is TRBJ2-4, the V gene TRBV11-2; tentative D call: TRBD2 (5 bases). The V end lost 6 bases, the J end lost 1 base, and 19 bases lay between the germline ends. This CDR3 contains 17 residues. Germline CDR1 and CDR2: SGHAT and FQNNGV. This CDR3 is CASRRLGGRSAKNIQYF. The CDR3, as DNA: TGTGCCAGCAGGCGCCTTGGCGGGCGGTCGGCCAAAAACATTCAGTACTTC.

Here the CDR3 reads CASALQTGSNYGYTF. The CDR3 DNA sequence: TGTGCTAGTGCGCTCCAGACAGGGAGTAACTATGGCTACACCTTC. This chain links TRBV12-5 with TRBJ1-2, with 7 bases fitting TRBD1. Trimming took 7 bases from V and 1 from J; bases not matched to a gene: 9. The CDR3 contains 15 residues. The germline CDR1 and CDR2 sequences are LGHNT and FRNRAP.

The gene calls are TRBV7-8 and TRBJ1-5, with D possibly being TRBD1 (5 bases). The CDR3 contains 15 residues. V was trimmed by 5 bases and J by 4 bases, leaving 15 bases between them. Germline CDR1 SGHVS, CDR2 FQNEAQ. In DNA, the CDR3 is TGTGCCAGCAGCCCTGACAGTGGAAGGAATCAGCCCCAGCATTTT. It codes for CASSPDSGRNQPQHF.

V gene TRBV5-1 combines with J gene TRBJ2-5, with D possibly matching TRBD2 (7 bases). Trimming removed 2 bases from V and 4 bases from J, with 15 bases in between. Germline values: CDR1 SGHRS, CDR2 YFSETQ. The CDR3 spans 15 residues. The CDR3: CASSFVGGPRETQYF. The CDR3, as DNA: TGCGCCAGCAGCTTCGTGGGGGGGCCTCGAGAGACCCAGTACTTC.

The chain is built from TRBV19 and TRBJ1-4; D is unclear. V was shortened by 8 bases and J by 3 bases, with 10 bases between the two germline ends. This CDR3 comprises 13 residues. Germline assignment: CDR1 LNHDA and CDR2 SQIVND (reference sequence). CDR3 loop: CASSQNSNEKLFF. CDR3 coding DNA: TGTGCCAGTTCCCAAAACTCTAATGAAAAACTGTTTTTT.

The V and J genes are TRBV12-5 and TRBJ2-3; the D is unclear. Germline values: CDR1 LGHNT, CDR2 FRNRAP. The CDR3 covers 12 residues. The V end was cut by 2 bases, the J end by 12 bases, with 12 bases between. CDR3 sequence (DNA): TGTGCTAGTGGTTTGCTACGTGGGCCACAGTATTTT. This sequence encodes CASGLLRGPQYF.

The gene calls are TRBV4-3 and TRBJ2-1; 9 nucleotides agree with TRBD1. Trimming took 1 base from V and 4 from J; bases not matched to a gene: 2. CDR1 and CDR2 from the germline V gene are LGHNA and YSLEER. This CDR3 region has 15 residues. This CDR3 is CASSQVQGAYNEQFF. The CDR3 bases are TGCGCCAGCAGCCAAGTACAGGGGGCTTACAATGAGCAGTTCTTC.

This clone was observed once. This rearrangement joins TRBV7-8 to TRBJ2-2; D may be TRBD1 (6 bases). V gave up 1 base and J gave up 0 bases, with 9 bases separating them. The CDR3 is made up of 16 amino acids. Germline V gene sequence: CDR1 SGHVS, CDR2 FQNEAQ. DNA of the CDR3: TGTGCCAGCAGCTTAGGGCCAGGGGCGAACACCGGGGAGCTGTTTTTT. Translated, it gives CASSLGPGANTGELFF.

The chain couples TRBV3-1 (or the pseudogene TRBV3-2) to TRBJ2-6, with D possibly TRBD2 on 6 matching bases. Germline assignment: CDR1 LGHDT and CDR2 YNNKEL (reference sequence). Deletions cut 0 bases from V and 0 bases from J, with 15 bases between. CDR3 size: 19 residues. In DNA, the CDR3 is TGTGCCAGCAGCCAAGATAGACTAGAAAGTTTCTCTGGGGCCAACGTCCTGACTTTC. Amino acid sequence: CASSQDRLESFSGANVLTF.

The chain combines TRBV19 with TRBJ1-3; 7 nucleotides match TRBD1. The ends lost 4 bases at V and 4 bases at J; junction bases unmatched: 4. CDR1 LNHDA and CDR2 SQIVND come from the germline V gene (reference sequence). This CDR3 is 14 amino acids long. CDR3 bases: TGTGCCAGTAGTACCACAGGGGAAGGAAACACCATATATTTT. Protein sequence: CASSTTGEGNTIYF.

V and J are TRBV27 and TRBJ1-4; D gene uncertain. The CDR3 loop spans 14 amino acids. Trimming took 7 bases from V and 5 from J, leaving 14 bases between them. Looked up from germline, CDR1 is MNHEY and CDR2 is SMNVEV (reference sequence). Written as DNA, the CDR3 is TGTGCCAGCACCCGCCGACACCCGAATGAAAAACTGTTTTTT. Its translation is CASTRRHPNEKLFF. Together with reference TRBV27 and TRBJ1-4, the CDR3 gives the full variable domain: EAQVTQNPRYLITVTGKKLTVTCSQNMNHEYMSWYRQDPGLGLRQIYYSMNVEVTDKGDVPEGYKVSRKEKRNFPLILESPSPNQTSLYFCASTRRHPNEKLFFGSGTQLSVL.

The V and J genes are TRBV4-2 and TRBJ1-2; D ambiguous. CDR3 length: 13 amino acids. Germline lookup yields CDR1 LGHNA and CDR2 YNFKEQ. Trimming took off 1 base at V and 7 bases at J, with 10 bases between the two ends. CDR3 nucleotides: TGTGCCAGCAGCCAAGTTGGTCCGAGTGGCTACACCTTC. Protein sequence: CASSQVGPSGYTF.

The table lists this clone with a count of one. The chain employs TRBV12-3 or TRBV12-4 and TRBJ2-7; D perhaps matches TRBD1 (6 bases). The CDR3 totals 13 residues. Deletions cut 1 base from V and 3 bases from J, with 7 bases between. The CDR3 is CASSLEGGYEQYF. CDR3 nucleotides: TGTGCCAGCAGTTTAGAAGGGGGCTACGAGCAGTACTTC.

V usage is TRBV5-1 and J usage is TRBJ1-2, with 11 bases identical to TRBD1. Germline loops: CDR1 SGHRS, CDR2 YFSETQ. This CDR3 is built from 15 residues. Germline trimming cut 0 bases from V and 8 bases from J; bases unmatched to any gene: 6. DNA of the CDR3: TGCGCCAGCAGCTTGGGAGGACAGGGGGCCGACGGCTACACCTTC. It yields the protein CASSLGGQGADGYTF.

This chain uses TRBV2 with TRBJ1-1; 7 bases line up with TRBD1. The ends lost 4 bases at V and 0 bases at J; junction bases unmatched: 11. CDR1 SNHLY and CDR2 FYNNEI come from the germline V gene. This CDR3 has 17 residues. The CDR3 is CASSGAGGGRMNTEAFF. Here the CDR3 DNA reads TGTGCCAGCAGTGGGGCGGGAGGGGGCAGAATGAACACTGAAGCTTTCTTT.

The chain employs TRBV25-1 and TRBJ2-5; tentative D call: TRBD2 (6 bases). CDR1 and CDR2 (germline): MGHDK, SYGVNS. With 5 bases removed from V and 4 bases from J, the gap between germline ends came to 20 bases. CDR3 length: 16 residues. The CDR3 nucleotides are TGTGCCAGCAGTACACCAAGCCTTAGGGGAGGAGAGACCCAGTACTTC. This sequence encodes CASSTPSLRGGETQYF.

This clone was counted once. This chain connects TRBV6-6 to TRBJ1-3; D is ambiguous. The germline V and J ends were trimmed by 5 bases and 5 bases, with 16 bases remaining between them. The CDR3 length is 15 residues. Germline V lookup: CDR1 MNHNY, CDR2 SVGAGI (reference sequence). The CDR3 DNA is TGTGCCAGCAGTGGCGACATTGTTGACCGAAACACCATATATTTT. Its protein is CASSGDIVDRNTIYF.

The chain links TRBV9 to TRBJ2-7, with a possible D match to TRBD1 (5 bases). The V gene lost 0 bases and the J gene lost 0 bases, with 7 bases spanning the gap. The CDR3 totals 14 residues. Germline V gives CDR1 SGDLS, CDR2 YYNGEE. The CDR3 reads CASSVVDTSYEQYF. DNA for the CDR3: TGTGCCAGCAGCGTAGTGGACACCTCCTACGAGCAGTACTTC.

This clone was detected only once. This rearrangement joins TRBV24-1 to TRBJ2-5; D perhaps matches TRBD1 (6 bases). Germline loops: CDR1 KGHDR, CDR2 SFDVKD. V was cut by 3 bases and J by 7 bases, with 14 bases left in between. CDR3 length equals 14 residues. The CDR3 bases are TGTGCCACCAGTGATCCCAGGGGTAGTGGGACCCAGTACTTC. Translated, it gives CATSDPRGSGTQYF.

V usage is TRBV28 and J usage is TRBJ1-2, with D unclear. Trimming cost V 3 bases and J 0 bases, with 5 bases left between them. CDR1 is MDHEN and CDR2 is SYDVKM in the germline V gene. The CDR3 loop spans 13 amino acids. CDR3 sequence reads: CASSFYANYGYTF. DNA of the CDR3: TGTGCCAGCAGTTTTTATGCTAACTATGGCTACACCTTC.